The 19 T cell receptor beta chains below were found in one sample sequenced in a study of molecular identifiers for immune sequencing clone quantification. Each CDR3 protein gets one entry after TCRdb re-called the PCR reads with MiXCR. Of hundreds of thousands of distinct CDR3 sequences listed, around 25% are singletons. The sample consisted of naive CD8+ T cells from blood, with Jurkat cell RNA spiked in. The subset here: FACS-sorted CD8+CD4-CCR7+CD45RA+ naive T cells. These receptors all stem from a human donor in good health. Some libraries in this study had Jurkat cell RNA spiked in.

This clonotype was seen many times. The chain couples TRBV13 to TRBJ1-5; D is unclear. V gave up 5 bases and J gave up 3 bases, with 17 bases separating them. CDR1 PRHDT and CDR2 FYEKMQ come from the germline V gene (reference sequence). The CDR3 contains 16 residues. The CDR3 reads CASSNSGYGPNQPQHF. CDR3 bases: TGTGCCAGCAGCAACTCTGGTTACGGCCCCAATCAGCCCCAGCATTTT.

This CDR3 reads CASSPPEGLHYNEQFF. The CDR3 nucleotides are TGTGCCAGCAGCCCCCCTGAAGGGCTCCATTACAATGAGCAGTTCTTC. J is TRBJ2-1 and V is TRBV7-6; D is uncertain. Germline CDR1 reads SGHVS; CDR2 reads FNYEAQ. The CDR3 extends over 16 amino acids. V dropped 5 bases and J dropped 4 bases, with 18 bases sitting between them.

This clonotype has a handful of counts. The J gene is TRBJ2-1, the V gene TRBV7-3; 9 bases agree with TRBD1. Germline loops: CDR1 SGHTA, CDR2 FQGTGA. The V and J ends lost 4 bases and 8 bases, in that order; junction bases with no gene match: 12. The CDR3 is 16 residues long. CDR3 coding DNA: TGTGCCAGCAGCTCGTACCCGGGACAGGGACTCGATGAGCAGTTCTTC. This gives the protein CASSSYPGQGLDEQFF.

There are many counts of this clonotype. The V gene is TRBV5-1, the J gene TRBJ2-7; the D gene is possibly TRBD2 (6 bases). Germline assignment: CDR1 SGHRS and CDR2 YFSETQ. The CDR3 loop spans 15 amino acids. V gave up 0 bases and J gave up 2 bases, with 12 bases separating them. CDR3 DNA: TGCGCCAGCAGCTTGGTGGCGGGGCCCGCCTACGAGCAGTACTTC. Its protein product is CASSLVAGPAYEQYF.

This clonotype came up many times. V usage is TRBV7-6 and J usage is TRBJ2-1; 9 bases fit TRBD2. Per germline, CDR1 SGHVS and CDR2 FNYEAQ. The CDR3 length is 15 residues. Trimming at V came to 1 base and at J to 4 bases, leaving 2 bases not matched to a gene. In nucleotides, the CDR3 is TGTGCCAGCAGCTTAGGGACTAGCGATTACAATGAGCAGTTCTTC. Translation: CASSLGTSDYNEQFF. The complete variable domain, with remaining parts taken from reference TRBV7-6 and TRBJ2-1, reads GAGVSQSPRYKVTKRGQDVALRCDPISGHVSLYWYRQALGQGPEFLTYFNYEAQQDKSGLPNDRFSAERPEGSISTLTIQRTEQRDSAMYRCASSLGTSDYNEQFFGPGTRLTVL.

This clonotype was recorded many times. The V call is TRBV19, the J call TRBJ1-5, with D perhaps matching TRBD1 (5 bases). V shed 8 bases and J shed 3 bases, with 17 bases lying between them. The germline gives CDR1 LNHDA, CDR2 SQIVND (reference sequence). The CDR3 length is 15 residues. This chain's CDR3 is CASRTGTEFNQPQHF. In DNA form, the CDR3 reads TGTGCCAGTCGAACCGGGACGGAATTCAATCAGCCCCAGCATTTT.

The CDR3 DNA reads TGTGCCAGCAGCTTAGAAAACAGGGTCTACGAGCAGTACTTC. Amino acids: CASSLENRVYEQYF. The rearrangement links TRBV13 to TRBJ2-7; possibly TRBD1 for D (6 bases). The V and J ends lost 1 base and 3 bases respectively, with 10 bases between them. The CDR3 sequence is 14 residues long. Germline loops: CDR1 PRHDT, CDR2 FYEKMQ (reference sequence).

This clonotype showed up many times. The rearrangement joins TRBV7-8 to TRBJ2-7; maybe TRBD1 (5 bases). This CDR3 has 14 amino acids. Germline V CDR1 and CDR2: SGHVS, FQNEAQ. The V end was cut by 0 bases, the J end by 2 bases, with 8 bases between. The CDR3 loop reads CASSLARGTYEQYF. The CDR3 DNA reads as TGTGCCAGCAGCTTAGCAAGGGGTACCTACGAGCAGTACTTC.

This rearrangement joins TRBV5-1 to TRBJ2-7; D call uncertain. CDR1 and CDR2 from the germline V gene are SGHRS and YFSETQ. V was cut by 0 bases and J by 9 bases, with 13 bases left in between. This CDR3 spans 13 amino acids. In DNA form, the CDR3 reads TGCGCCAGCAGCTTGGCCTTCGGTGGCGCGCAGTACTTC. This encodes CASSLAFGGAQYF. Together with reference TRBV5-1 and TRBJ2-7, the CDR3 gives the full variable domain: KAGVTQTPRYLIKTRGQQVTLSCSPISGHRSVSWYQQTPGQGLQFLFEYFSETQRNKGNFPGRFSGRQFSNSRSEMNVSTLELGDSALYLCASSLAFGGAQYFGPGTRLTVT.

Turning to this clonotype: This clone may be a read error of a much larger clone one base away. The J gene is TRBJ2-3, the V gene TRBV4-1; either TRBD1 or TRBD2 may supply D (5 bases each). The CDR3 runs 18 residues. In germline, CDR1 is MGHRA, CDR2 YSYEKL. The CDR3 here is CASSQVRTQGSRTGTQYF. The CDR3 nucleotides are TGCGCCAGCAGCCAAGTACGAACCCAAGGGAGCCGCACAGGTACGCAGTATTTT.

Worth noting for this clonotype: It may be a read error: a sequence one base away is much more abundant. The V and J genes are TRBV27 and TRBJ2-5, with no clear D. The CDR3 runs 13 residues. Germline CDR1 reads MNHEY; CDR2 reads SMNVEV (reference sequence). Here the CDR3 DNA reads TGTGACAGCAGTTTCGTAGGAGAAGAGACCCAGTACTTC. Encoded protein: CDSSFVGEETQYF.

In the case of this clonotype: This may stem from a read error, because a much larger clone lies one nucleotide away. The CDR3 does not close with the conserved phenylalanine or tryptophan, likely indicating a read error. The CDR3, as DNA: TGTGCCAGCAGGGGGGAGGGAGGAGAGACCCAGTACCTC. Its protein product is CASRGEGGETQYL. The rearrangement links TRBV6-1 to TRBJ2-5, with 7 bases identical to TRBD2. The germline V gene encodes CDR1 MNHNS and CDR2 SASEGT. This CDR3 is 13 amino acids long. Trimming at V came to 6 bases and at J to 4 bases, leaving 5 bases not matched to a gene.

The chain is built from TRBV6-2 or TRBV6-3 and TRBJ2-3, with 11 bases identical to TRBD2. CDR1 is MNHEY, CDR2 SVGEGT, per germline. Unmatched junction bases numbered 12, after V lost 4 bases and J lost 6 bases. This CDR3 has 17 amino acids. The CDR3 bases are TGTGCCAGCAGTTCCTTCCTCGGGACTAGCGGTTGGGATACGCAGTATTTT. Amino acids: CASSSFLGTSGWDTQYF.

The chain has TRBV4-1 and TRBJ1-2; 8 nucleotides match TRBD1. CDR1 is MGHRA and CDR2 is YSYEKL in the germline V gene. The CDR3 has 16 amino acids. J gave up 3 bases and V 6 bases, and 12 bases lay outside the gene matches. DNA of the CDR3: TGCGCCAGCAGTCCAAGCGACAGGGGACTTGACTATGGCTACACCTTC. Its protein product is CASSPSDRGLDYGYTF.

This clonotype was found many times. V and J are TRBV4-2 and TRBJ1-1; D is undetermined. CDR1 and CDR2 from the germline V gene are LGHNA and YNFKEQ. Trimming took 0 bases from V and 1 from J, leaving 9 bases between them. The CDR3 consists of 15 residues. The CDR3 protein is CASSQEAHTNTEAFF. The CDR3 DNA follows: TGTGCCAGCAGCCAAGAGGCGCACACGAACACTGAAGCTTTCTTT.

On this clonotype: This could be a read error, since a much larger clone is one nucleotide away. The chain carries TRBV7-3 and TRBJ2-3; the D gene is possibly TRBD2 (6 bases). The CDR3 totals 12 residues. CDR1 is SGHTA, CDR2 FQGTGA, per germline. CDR3 residues: CAGSSGDDTQYF. CDR3 coding DNA: TGTGCCGGCAGCTCGGGGGACGATACGCAGTATTTT.

The chain is built from TRBV30 and TRBJ2-7; unclear D gene. The CDR3 is made up of 12 amino acids. The ends were cut back, 2 bases at V and 3 bases at J, with 8 bases in the middle. From germline, CDR1 is GTSNPN and CDR2 SVGIG (reference sequence). CDR3 sequence (DNA): TGTGCCTGGAGTCCTATCGACTACGAGCAGTACTTC. Its translation is CAWSPIDYEQYF.

The table lists this clonotype with many counts. The chain uses TRBV7-2 and TRBJ2-7, with D unresolved. Germline-derived CDR1 and CDR2 are SGHTA and FQGNSA. This CDR3 has 11 amino acids. The V end was cut by 5 bases, the J end by 1 base, with 3 bases between. The CDR3 here is CASSISYEQYF. CDR3 DNA: TGTGCCAGCAGCATATCCTACGAGCAGTACTTC.

In its sample, this clonotype was seen a few times. The chain couples TRBV6-2 or TRBV6-3 to TRBJ2-7; D gene ambiguous. The germline V gene has CDR1 MNHEY and CDR2 SVGEGT. The CDR3 runs to 12 residues. V was cut by 1 base and J by 5 bases, with 6 bases left in between. The CDR3 sequence: CASSYLDHEQYF. The CDR3 DNA sequence: TGTGCCAGCAGTTACTTGGACCACGAGCAGTACTTC.